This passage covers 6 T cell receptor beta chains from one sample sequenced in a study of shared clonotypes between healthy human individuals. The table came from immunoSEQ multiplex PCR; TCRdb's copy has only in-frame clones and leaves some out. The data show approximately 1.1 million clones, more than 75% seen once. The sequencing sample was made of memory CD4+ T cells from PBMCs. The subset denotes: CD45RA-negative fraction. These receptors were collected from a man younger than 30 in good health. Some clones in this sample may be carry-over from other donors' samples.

CDR3 sequence: CASSPWDRFTNQETQYF. The CDR3 bases are TGTGCCAGTAGTCCATGGGACAGGTTCACTAACCAAGAGACCCAGTACTTC. The V gene is TRBV19, the J gene TRBJ2-5; 8 nucleotides agree with TRBD1. V gave up 5 bases and J gave up 0 bases; unmatched junction bases: 11. Germline CDR1 and CDR2: LNHDA and SQIVND (reference sequence). The CDR3 loop spans 17 amino acids.

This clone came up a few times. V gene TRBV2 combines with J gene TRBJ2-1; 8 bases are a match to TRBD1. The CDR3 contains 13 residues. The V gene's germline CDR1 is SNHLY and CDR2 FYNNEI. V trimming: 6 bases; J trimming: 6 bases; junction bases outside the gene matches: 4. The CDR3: CASRDRVANEQFF. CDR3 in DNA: TGTGCCAGCAGGGACAGGGTGGCCAATGAGCAGTTCTTC.

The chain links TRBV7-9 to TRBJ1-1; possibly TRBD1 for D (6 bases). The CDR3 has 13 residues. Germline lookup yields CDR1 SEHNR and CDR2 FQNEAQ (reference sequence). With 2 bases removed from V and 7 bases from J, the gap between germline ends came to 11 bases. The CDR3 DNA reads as TGTGCCAGCAGCTTACTAGGGGGGCTTGAAGCTTTCTTT. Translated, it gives CASSLLGGLEAFF.

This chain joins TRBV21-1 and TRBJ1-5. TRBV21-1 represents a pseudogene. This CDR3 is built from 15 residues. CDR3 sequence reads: CASSNGTGRNQPQHF. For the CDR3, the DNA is TGTGCCAGCAGCAATGGGACGGGGAGAAATCAGCCCCAGCATTTT.

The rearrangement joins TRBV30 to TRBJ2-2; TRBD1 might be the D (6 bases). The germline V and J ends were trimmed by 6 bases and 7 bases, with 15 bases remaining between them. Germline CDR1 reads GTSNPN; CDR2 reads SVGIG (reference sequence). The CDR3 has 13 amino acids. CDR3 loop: CACTIDRSGELFF. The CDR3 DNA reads TGTGCCTGCACAATCGACAGGAGCGGGGAGCTGTTTTTT.

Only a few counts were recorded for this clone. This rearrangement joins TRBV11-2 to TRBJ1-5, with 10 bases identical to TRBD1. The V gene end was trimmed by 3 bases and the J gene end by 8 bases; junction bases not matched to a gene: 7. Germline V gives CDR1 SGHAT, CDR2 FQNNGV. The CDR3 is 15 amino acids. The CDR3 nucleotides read TGTGCCAGCAGCTTGACAGGGGGCCTAGGGGAGCCCCAGCATTTT. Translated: CASSLTGGLGEPQHF.